These T cell receptor beta chains were read from a single sample in a study of blood T cell repertoires in COVID-19. Using immunoSEQ multiplex PCR, the repertoire was profiled, and TCRdb retains in-frame clones only, with some absent. Of 220,000 or so clones listed, roughly nine tenths are singletons. Sequenced input: PBMCs or T cells enriched from blood (not recorded which). The receptors derive from a woman aged 18-30 years in a cohort exposed to, infected with or recovered from COVID-19 (not recorded which). Each CDR3 is given with its conserved first and last residue. Fields, in order: CDR3 protein, V gene, J gene.

CDR3 protein: CASSLARTGWGYGNTEAFF; V gene: TRBV7-2; J gene: TRBJ1-1
CDR3 protein: CASSDGTSGGARDTQYF; V gene: TRBV7-9; J gene: TRBJ2-3
CDR3 protein: CASSLNGVIYEQYF; V gene: TRBV28; J gene: TRBJ2-7
CDR3 protein: CASRIGLAGADTQYF; V gene: TRBV27; J gene: TRBJ2-3
CDR3 protein: CASSFRLAGAGEQFF; V gene: TRBV13; J gene: TRBJ2-1
CDR3 protein: CASSWGGTENYGYTF; V gene: TRBV5-6; J gene: TRBJ1-2
CDR3 protein: CASSYSGLGDEQYF; V gene: TRBV6-5; J gene: TRBJ2-7
CDR3 protein: CASSQANNRGDSPLHF; V gene: TRBV14; J gene: TRBJ1-6
CDR3 protein: CASSVELPSNSPLHF; V gene: TRBV6-5; J gene: TRBJ1-6
CDR3 protein: CATSETGSTEAFF; V gene: TRBV24-1; J gene: TRBJ1-1